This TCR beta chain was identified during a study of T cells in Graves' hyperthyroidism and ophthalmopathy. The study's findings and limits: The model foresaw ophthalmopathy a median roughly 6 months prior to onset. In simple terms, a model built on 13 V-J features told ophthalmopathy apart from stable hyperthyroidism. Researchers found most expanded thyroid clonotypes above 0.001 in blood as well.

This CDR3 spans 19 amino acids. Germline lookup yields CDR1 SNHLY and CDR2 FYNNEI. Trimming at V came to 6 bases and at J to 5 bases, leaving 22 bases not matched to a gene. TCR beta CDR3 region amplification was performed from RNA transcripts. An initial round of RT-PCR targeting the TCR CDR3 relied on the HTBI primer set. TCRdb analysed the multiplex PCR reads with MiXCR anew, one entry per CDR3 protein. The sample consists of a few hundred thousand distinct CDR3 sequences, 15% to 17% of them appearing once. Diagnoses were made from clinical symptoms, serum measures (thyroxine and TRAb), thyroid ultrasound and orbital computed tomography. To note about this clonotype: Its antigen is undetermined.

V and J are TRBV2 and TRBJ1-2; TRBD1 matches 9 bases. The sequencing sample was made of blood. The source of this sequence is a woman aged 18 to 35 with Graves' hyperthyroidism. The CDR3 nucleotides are TGTGCCAGCAGGGGGGGACAGGGCAGAGGGCCGAATGGGGGTTATGGCTACACCTTC. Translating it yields CASRGGQGRGPNGGYGYTF. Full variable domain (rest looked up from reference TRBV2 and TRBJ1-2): EPEVTQTPSHQVTQMGQEVILRCVPISNHLYFYWYRQILGQKVEFLVSFYNNEISEKSEIFDDQFSVERPDGSNFTLKIRSTKLEDSAMYFCASRGGQGRGPNGGYGYTFGSGTRLTVV.